The present entry profiles one T cell receptor beta chain with its context. The germline V gene encodes CDR1 SGHNT and CDR2 YYREEE (reference sequence). With V trimmed by 0 bases and J by 7 bases, 10 bases remained unmatched. The CDR3 loop spans 17 amino acids. The repertoire was sequenced with immunoSEQ multiplex PCR; TCRdb's copy has only in-frame clones and lacks some. The sample carries roughly 58,000 clones, about 80% recorded once. Time point here: blood 4 weeks post-SBRT, at nephrectomy. Treatment indicated: 15 Gy SBRT to primary tumor, nephrectomy 4 weeks later. Nephrectomy followed 15 Gy stereotactic body radiation by 4 weeks. This entry is derived from a study of radiation and T cells in renal cell carcinoma.

This TCR derives from a man between 60 and 70 years old with renal cell carcinoma. The V gene is TRBV5-4, the J gene TRBJ2-1; TRBD1 agrees at 10 bases. The specimen was blood, collected from a patient whose treatment included radiotherapy and nephrectomy. CDR3 in amino acids: CASSLGPSGQGSNEQFF. CDR3 in DNA: TGTGCCAGCAGCTTGGGGCCTTCGGGACAGGGGTCGAATGAGCAGTTCTTC.